This paragraph covers one T cell receptor beta chain sequence. Its antigen is unknown. No much larger clonotype is one base removed from it; base qualities were not supplied. This sample is part of a study of regulatory T cells in long-lasting Graves disease (dated by TCRdb to about 2021). Describing the broader study: Persistent Graves' disease was defined as persistently positive TSH receptor autoantibodies together with antithyroid drug treatment for over 5 years. The study was registered as a clinical trial and conducted in China. A total of roughly 35 samples underwent TCR sequencing: roughly 13 from persistent and roughly 20 from newly diagnosed Graves' disease patients. Persistent Graves' disease patients were compared with newly diagnosed Graves' disease patients by peripheral blood TCR sequencing and RNA sequencing. On average, persistent Graves' disease patients in the clinical cohort had been on antithyroid drugs for approximately ten years.

Libraries were built with multiplex PCR. The instrument was an Illumina HiSeq 4000. TCR beta libraries were built with iRepertoire HTBI primers and Arm-PCR amplification of CDR3 regions. PCR products were gel purified before sequencing. Per the source publication's procedure: A total of 62 TRBV and under 15 TRBJ segments were identified across samples and were used for gene usage analysis of CDR3 amino acid clonotypes. Filtered high-quality paired reads were merged into contigs using COPE and FqMerger. Contigs were aligned with BLAST to IMGT TRBV, TRBD and TRBJ reference genes, and CDR3 was defined per IMGT. Highly expanded clones were defined as clonotypes with a frequency above 0.1%. Shannon entropy served as the measure of repertoire diversity, while the Gini coefficient captured V-J evenness. A clonotype found in more than one individual was treated as public. TCRdb reprocessed the public reads (quality trimming at Q25 with fastp, clone calling with MiXCR) and kept in-frame beta chains. Each CDR3 protein gets just one entry, which takes the most common genes and DNA from the rows behind it. TCRdb's processing, not the authors', yielded these V and J calls. This sample holds about 450,000 distinct CDR3 sequences; around 20% were observed only once. The ten top clones hold roughly 26% of the sample.

The time point label, read with the paper, signifies: persistent/refractory GD, antithyroid drugs over 5 years with positive TRAb. RNA was extracted from PBMCs in TRIzol for both TCR sequencing and RNA sequencing. The diagnosis of Graves' disease was made according to American Thyroid Association guidelines. Recruitment of patients was carried out at an endocrinology department in Xi'an, China. Each patient gave 9 to 10 milliliters of peripheral blood, collected in an EDTA anticoagulant tube. PBMCs were isolated by Ficoll Paque Plus density gradient separation without further T cell sorting. An Agilent 2100 Bioanalyzer and agarose gel were used to check RNA quality, and a NanoDrop 2000 was used to measure RNA concentration. Findings and caveats that apply to the study as a whole: Patients with persistent disease shared more public clonotypes (fewer than 3,000) than newly diagnosed patients did (more than 900). Sequencing and analysis were restricted to the TCR beta chain. Only peripheral blood was studied, because thyroid tissue, the primary lesion, was inaccessible. Persistent Graves' disease patients showed lower TCR Shannon entropy and fewer highly expanded clones than newly diagnosed patients, suggesting clonal expansion. As a limitation, the authors acknowledged that the small sample size may reduce accuracy.

Here the sequenced sample was peripheral blood mononuclear cells (PBMCs), taken when the disease was refractory, from a patient treated with antithyroid drugs. This receptor was identified in a female donor with Graves disease.

The CDR3 protein: CSAERERSNYEQYF. The nucleotides are TGCAGTGCTGAGCGGGAGAGATCCAACTACGAGCAGTACTTC. The rearranged chain carries TRBV20-1 and TRBJ2-7; 8 junctional bases match TRBD2. The CDR3 runs 14 amino acids, cysteine and phenylalanine included. Kept here is only the CDR3 DNA, which spans 42 bases and is read in frame from base 1. Looking up the germline V gene (reference sequence) yields CDR1 DFQATT and CDR2 SNEGSKA. Compared with germline, V lacks 5 bases and J lacks 3 bases; bases without a gene match: 9.